The 6 T cell receptor beta chains below come from one sample, sequenced in a study of control samples from healthy donors and cancer patients. Repertoires were generated with immunoSEQ multiplex PCR, while TCRdb's copy carries only in-frame clones and drops some. The sample carries some 70,000 clones, 75% to 85% recorded once. Source material: blood. Source of these receptors: a man in his 60s in good health.

This clone was counted a few times. This rearrangement joins TRBV4-3 to TRBJ2-7; D unclear. V was trimmed by 1 base and J by 6 bases, leaving 10 bases between them. The CDR3 extends over 13 amino acids. The germline CDR1 and CDR2 sequences are LGHNA and YSLEER. CDR3 in amino acids: CASSQGTWSEQYF. The CDR3 bases are TGCGCCAGCAGCCAAGGAACCTGGTCCGAGCAGTACTTC.

The chain couples TRBV20-1 to TRBJ1-2; D gene ambiguous. CDR3 length: 11 residues. The germline CDR1 and CDR2 sequences are DFQATT and SNEGSKA (reference sequence). Trimming cost V 6 bases and J 5 bases, with 10 bases left between them. The CDR3 loop reads CSASGGYGYTF. For the CDR3, the DNA is TGCAGTGCCAGCGGAGGTTATGGCTACACCTTC.

The V gene is TRBV10-3, the J gene TRBJ1-5, with TRBD1 identical over 11 bases. The CDR3 consists of 14 residues. Germline trimming cut 8 bases from V and 7 bases from J; bases unmatched to any gene: 7. Germline lookup yields CDR1 ENHRY and CDR2 SYGVKD. The CDR3 DNA reads TGTGCCATCGCCGGGGACAGGGGGGACCAGCCCCAGCATTTT. Amino acid sequence: CAIAGDRGDQPQHF.

The V gene is TRBV19, the J gene TRBJ1-6; D is possibly TRBD1 (5 bases). CDR3 length equals 14 residues. CDR1 is LNHDA and CDR2 is SQIVND in the germline V gene (reference sequence). V shed 7 bases and J shed 10 bases, with 17 bases lying between them. The CDR3 coding sequence is TGTGCCAGTACCGCGCTGGCCCGGGGGTCACCCCTCCACTTT. Protein product: CASTALARGSPLHF. Full variable domain (missing parts from reference TRBV19 and TRBJ1-6): DGGITQSPKYLFRKEGQNVTLSCEQNLNHDAMYWYRQDPGQGLRLIYYSQIVNDFQKGDIAEGYSVSREKKESFPLTVTSAQKNPTAFYLCASTALARGSPLHFGNGTRLTVT.

The chain joins TRBV6-4 to TRBJ1-2, with 7 nucleotides matching TRBD1. V lost 6 bases, J lost 4 bases, and 5 bases stayed unmatched. The germline CDR1 and CDR2 sequences are MRHNA and SNTAGT. CDR3 size: 13 residues. The CDR3 DNA follows: TGTGCCAGCAGAGGGGCAGGGGGCTATGGCTACACCTTC. Encoded protein: CASRGAGGYGYTF.

The gene calls are TRBV24-1 and TRBJ2-3, with 7 bases identical to TRBD2. CDR3 length: 15 residues. CDR1 KGHDR and CDR2 SFDVKD come from the germline V gene. V lost 5 bases and J lost 6; bases outside the gene matches: 10. The CDR3 DNA reads TGTGCCACCAGTGGGGCGGGAGTGCTAGGCGATACGCAGTATTTT. Protein sequence: CATSGAGVLGDTQYF.